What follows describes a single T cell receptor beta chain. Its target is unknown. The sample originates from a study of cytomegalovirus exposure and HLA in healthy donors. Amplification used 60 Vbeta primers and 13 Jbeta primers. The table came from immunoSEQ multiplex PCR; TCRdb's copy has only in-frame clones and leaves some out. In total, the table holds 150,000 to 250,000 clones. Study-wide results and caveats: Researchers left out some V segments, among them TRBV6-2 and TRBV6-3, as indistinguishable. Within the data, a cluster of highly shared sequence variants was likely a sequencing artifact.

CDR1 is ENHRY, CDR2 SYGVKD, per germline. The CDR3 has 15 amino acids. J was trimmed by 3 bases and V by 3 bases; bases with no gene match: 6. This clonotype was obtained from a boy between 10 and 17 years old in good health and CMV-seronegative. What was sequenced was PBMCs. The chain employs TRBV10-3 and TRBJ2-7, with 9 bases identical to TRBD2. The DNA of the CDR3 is TGTGCCATCAGTGATATCAGCGGGGGGATCTACGAGCAGTACTTC. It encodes CAISDISGGIYEQYF.